These 17 T cell receptor beta chains were all obtained from the same sample, sequenced in a study of cytomegalovirus exposure and HLA in healthy donors. PCR involved 60 Vbeta and 13 Jbeta primers. Assay: immunoSEQ multiplex PCR; the TCRdb copy retains only in-frame clones and omits some. The table lists approximately 120,000 clones, about 84% of them singletons. The specimen sequenced was PBMCs. The receptors here all came from a man between 18 and 29 years old in good health and CMV-seropositive.

The V call is TRBV7-8, the J call TRBJ1-2; 11 positions agree with TRBD1. Losses at the gene ends were 5 bases for V and 7 bases for J; bases not matched to a gene: 6. CDR1 is SGHVS and CDR2 is FQNEAQ in the germline V gene. The length of the CDR3 is 14 residues. The CDR3 DNA sequence: TGTGCCAGCAGCCCACGGGGACAGGGGGGTGGCTACACCTTC. Translation gives CASSPRGQGGGYTF.

This chain joins TRBV6-6 and TRBJ1-4; D gene uncertain. Germline CDR1 MNHNY, CDR2 SVGAGI (reference sequence). Between the trimmed V and J ends, which lost 0 bases and 7 bases, there was a span of 6 bases. CDR3 length: 13 amino acids. DNA of the CDR3: TGTGCCAGCAGTTACTCGTCAATTGAAAAACTGTTTTTT. It is translated as CASSYSSIEKLFF.

This chain links TRBV6-6 with TRBJ1-2; 9 bases are shared with TRBD1. The CDR3 runs to 15 residues. CDR1 MNHNY and CDR2 SVGAGI come from the germline V gene (reference sequence). V lost 2 bases, J lost 7 bases, and 8 bases stayed unmatched. Here the CDR3 DNA reads TGTGCCAGCAGTTACCCCCGACAGGGGGATTCTGGCTACACCTTC. It is translated as CASSYPRQGDSGYTF.

The J gene is TRBJ1-5, the V gene TRBV30; D perhaps matches TRBD1 (6 bases). Germline V gives CDR1 GTSNPN, CDR2 SVGIG (reference sequence). CDR3 length: 13 residues. Between the trimmed V and J ends, which lost 2 bases and 6 bases, there was a span of 11 bases. This CDR3 is CAWSKQGPQPQHF. The CDR3 DNA sequence: TGTGCCTGGAGTAAACAGGGCCCTCAGCCCCAGCATTTT.

This rearrangement joins TRBV7-8 to TRBJ2-1; 9 bases agree with TRBD1. Looked up from germline, CDR1 is SGHVS and CDR2 is FQNEAQ. The length of the CDR3 is 15 residues. The V gene end was trimmed by 7 bases and the J gene end by 3 bases; junction bases not matched to a gene: 7. CDR3 sequence: CASKSGQGVYNEQFF. DNA for the CDR3: TGTGCCAGCAAATCGGGACAGGGTGTCTACAATGAGCAGTTCTTC. Variable domain in full (rest from reference TRBV7-8 and TRBJ2-1): GAGVSQSPRYKVAKRGQDVALRCDPISGHVSLFWYQQALGQGPEFLTYFQNEAQLDKSGLPSDRFFAERPEGSVSTLKIQRTQQEDSAVYLCASKSGQGVYNEQFFGPGTRLTVL.

The chain uses TRBV5-1 and TRBJ1-2; 10 bases match TRBD1. Trimming took 2 bases from V and 4 from J; bases not matched to a gene: 5. From germline, CDR1 is SGHRS and CDR2 YFSETQ. The CDR3 is 15 amino acids. CDR3 in DNA: TGCGCCAGCAGCTTAGGGACAGGGGAATTCTATGGCTACACCTTC. It translates to CASSLGTGEFYGYTF. Drawing the rest from reference TRBV5-1 and TRBJ1-2, the complete variable domain is KAGVTQTPRYLIKTRGQQVTLSCSPISGHRSVSWYQQTPGQGLQFLFEYFSETQRNKGNFPGRFSGRQFSNSRSEMNVSTLELGDSALYLCASSLGTGEFYGYTFGSGTRLTVV.

This clone was found a few times. The CDR3 region has the DNA TGCGCCAGCAGCAGACGGACAGAAAATACCGGGGAGCTGTTTTTT. Protein: CASSRRTENTGELFF. The chain uses TRBV4-3 and TRBJ2-2, with D tentatively TRBD1 (6 bases). The CDR3 length is 15 residues. The germline V and J ends were trimmed by 5 bases and 5 bases, with 15 bases remaining between them. CDR1 and CDR2 from the germline V gene are LGHNA and YSLEER.

CDR3 DNA: TGTGCCAGCAGTATAGAGGGAGGGAAGAAGACCCAGTACTTC. This sequence encodes CASSIEGGKKTQYF. V gene TRBV6-5 combines with J gene TRBJ2-5; 7 bases fit TRBD2. The CDR3 spans 14 residues. Trimming took 5 bases from V and 6 from J; bases not matched to a gene: 9. Germline V gene lookup returns CDR1 MNHEY and CDR2 SVGAGI.

The chain employs TRBV27 and TRBJ2-1, with 8 nucleotides matching TRBD2. The trim removed 6 bases at V and 9 bases at J, leaving 10 bases unmatched. The germline gives CDR1 MNHEY, CDR2 SMNVEV (reference sequence). CDR3 length: 14 amino acids. In DNA, the CDR3 is TGTGCCAGCAGAACTAGCGGTCCCCCCGGTGAGCAGTTCTTC. Translating gives CASRTSGPPGEQFF.

This chain links TRBV9 with TRBJ2-2, with D possibly matching TRBD2 (6 bases). The V gene lost 0 bases and the J gene lost 3 bases, with 9 bases spanning the gap. The CDR3 covers 15 residues. Per the germline V gene, CDR1 is SGDLS and CDR2 is YYNGEE. CDR3 sequence (DNA): TGTGCCAGCAGCGTAGTAGGAGGGGACACCGGGGAGCTGTTTTTT. Translated, it gives CASSVVGGDTGELFF.

In this sample, this clone turned up a few times. This chain uses TRBV2 with TRBJ1-2; the D gene is possibly TRBD1 (6 bases). Germline V lookup: CDR1 SNHLY, CDR2 FYNNEI. Trimming removed 5 bases from V and 2 bases from J, with 9 bases in between. The CDR3 length is 13 residues. The CDR3 loop is CASSNRENYGYTF. CDR3 bases: TGTGCCAGCAGTAACAGGGAAAACTATGGCTACACCTTC.

V usage is TRBV2 and J usage is TRBJ1-1, with 8 bases that match TRBD1. V trimming: 6 bases; J trimming: 2 bases; junction bases outside the gene matches: 5. The CDR3 has 14 residues. Per the germline V gene, CDR1 is SNHLY and CDR2 is FYNNEI. CDR3 sequence (DNA): TGTGCCAGCAGAGCTGGACAGGGAAACACTGAAGCTTTCTTT. This sequence encodes CASRAGQGNTEAFF.

The chain couples TRBV5-4 to TRBJ2-7; D possibly corresponds to TRBD1 (7 bases). V lost 0 bases and J lost 2, with 12 bases in between. Germline CDR1 is SGHNT and CDR2 is YYREEE (reference sequence). This CDR3 spans 15 amino acids. The CDR3 sequence: CASSLGTGGTYEQYF. The DNA of the CDR3 is TGTGCCAGCAGCTTGGGGACAGGCGGGACCTACGAGCAGTACTTC.

The CDR3 spells CASSIAVAGIYEQYF. The DNA of the CDR3 is TGTGCCAGTAGTATAGCGGTAGCGGGGATCTACGAGCAGTACTTC. The chain links TRBV19 to TRBJ2-7; TRBD2 agrees at 8 bases. The length of the CDR3 is 15 residues. V shed 1 base, J shed 3 bases, and the junction held 5 bases outside the gene matches. Germline V gene data show CDR1 as LNHDA and CDR2 as SQIVND (reference sequence).

The chain combines TRBV5-4 with TRBJ2-3, with TRBD2 identical over 13 bases. This CDR3 comprises 16 residues. CDR1 SGHNT and CDR2 YYREEE come from the germline V gene (reference sequence). The V segment lost 4 bases and the J segment 1 base; nucleotides outside the gene matches: 3. CDR3 coding DNA: TGTGCCAGCAGCCAAGGACTAGCGGGGGGCACAGATACGCAGTATTTT. This gives the protein CASSQGLAGGTDTQYF.

J is TRBJ2-1 and V is TRBV9; 10 bases map to TRBD2. CDR1 and CDR2 (germline): SGDLS, YYNGEE. V was clipped by 6 bases and J by 8 bases; unmatched bases: 5. CDR3 size: 13 residues. CDR3 sequence reads: CASIPSGSDEQFF. Here the CDR3 DNA reads TGTGCCAGCATCCCTAGCGGGAGCGATGAGCAGTTCTTC.

V is TRBV19 and J is TRBJ1-2; 7 nucleotides align to TRBD1. CDR3 length equals 17 residues. Germline CDR1 and CDR2: LNHDA and SQIVND (reference sequence). The V segment lost 4 bases and the J segment 4 bases; nucleotides outside the gene matches: 15. CDR3 residues: CASSTYRGPKESYGYTF. The CDR3 DNA follows: TGTGCCAGTAGTACCTACAGGGGTCCAAAAGAATCCTATGGCTACACCTTC. Full variable domain (rest looked up from reference TRBV19 and TRBJ1-2): DGGITQSPKYLFRKEGQNVTLSCEQNLNHDAMYWYRQDPGQGLRLIYYSQIVNDFQKGDIAEGYSVSREKKESFPLTVTSAQKNPTAFYLCASSTYRGPKESYGYTFGSGTRLTVV.